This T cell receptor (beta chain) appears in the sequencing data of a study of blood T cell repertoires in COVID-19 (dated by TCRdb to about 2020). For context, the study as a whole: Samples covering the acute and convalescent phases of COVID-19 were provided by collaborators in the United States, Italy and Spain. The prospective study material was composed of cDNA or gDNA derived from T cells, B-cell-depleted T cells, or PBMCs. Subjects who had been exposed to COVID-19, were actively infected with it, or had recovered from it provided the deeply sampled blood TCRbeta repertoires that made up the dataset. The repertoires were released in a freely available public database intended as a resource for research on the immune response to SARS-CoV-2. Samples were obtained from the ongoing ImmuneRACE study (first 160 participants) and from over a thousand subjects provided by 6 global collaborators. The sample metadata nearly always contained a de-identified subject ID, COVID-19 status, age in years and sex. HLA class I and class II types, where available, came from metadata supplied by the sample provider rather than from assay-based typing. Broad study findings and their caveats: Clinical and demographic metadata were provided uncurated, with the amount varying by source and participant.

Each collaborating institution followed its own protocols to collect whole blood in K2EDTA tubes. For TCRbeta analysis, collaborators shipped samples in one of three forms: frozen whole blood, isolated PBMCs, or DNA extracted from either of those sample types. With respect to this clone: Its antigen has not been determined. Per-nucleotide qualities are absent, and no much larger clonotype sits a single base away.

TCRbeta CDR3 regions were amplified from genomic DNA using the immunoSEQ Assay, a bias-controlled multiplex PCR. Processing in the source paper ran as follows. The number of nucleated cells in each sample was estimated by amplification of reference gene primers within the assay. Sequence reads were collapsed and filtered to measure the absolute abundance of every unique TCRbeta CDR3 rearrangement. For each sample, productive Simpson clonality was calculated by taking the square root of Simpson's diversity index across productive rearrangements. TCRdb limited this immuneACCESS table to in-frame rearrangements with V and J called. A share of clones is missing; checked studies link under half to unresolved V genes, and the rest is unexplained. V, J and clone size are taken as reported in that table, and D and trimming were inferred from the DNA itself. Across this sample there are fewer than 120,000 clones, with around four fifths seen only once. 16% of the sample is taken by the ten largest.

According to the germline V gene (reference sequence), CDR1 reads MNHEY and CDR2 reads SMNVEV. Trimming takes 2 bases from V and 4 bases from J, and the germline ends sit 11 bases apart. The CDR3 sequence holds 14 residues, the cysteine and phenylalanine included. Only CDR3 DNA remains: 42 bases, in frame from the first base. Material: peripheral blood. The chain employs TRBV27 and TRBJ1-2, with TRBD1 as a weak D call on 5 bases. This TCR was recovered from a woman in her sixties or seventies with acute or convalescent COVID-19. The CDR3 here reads CASSLQQVGYGYTF. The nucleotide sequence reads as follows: TGTGCCAGCAGTTTACAACAGGTCGGCTATGGCTACACCTTC.